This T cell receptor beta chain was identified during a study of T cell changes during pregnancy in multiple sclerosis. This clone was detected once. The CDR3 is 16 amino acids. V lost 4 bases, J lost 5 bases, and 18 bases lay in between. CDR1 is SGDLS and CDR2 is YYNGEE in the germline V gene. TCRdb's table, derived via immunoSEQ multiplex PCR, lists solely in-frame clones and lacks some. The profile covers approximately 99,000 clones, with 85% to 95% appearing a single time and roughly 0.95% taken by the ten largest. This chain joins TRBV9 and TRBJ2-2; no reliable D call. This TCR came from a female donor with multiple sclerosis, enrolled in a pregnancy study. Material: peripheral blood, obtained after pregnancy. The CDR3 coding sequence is TGTGCCAGCAGCACCCACAGAGAGCACGTTACCGGGGAGCTGTTTTTT. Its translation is CASSTHREHVTGELFF.